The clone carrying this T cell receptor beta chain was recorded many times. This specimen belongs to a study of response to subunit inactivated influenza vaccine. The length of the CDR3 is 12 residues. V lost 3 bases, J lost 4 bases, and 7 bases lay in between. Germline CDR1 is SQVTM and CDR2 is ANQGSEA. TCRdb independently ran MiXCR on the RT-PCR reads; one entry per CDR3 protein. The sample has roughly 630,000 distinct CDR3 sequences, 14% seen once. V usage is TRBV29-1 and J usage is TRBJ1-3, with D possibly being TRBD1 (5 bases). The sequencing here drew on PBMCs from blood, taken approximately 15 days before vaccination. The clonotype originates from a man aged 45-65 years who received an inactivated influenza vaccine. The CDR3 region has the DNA TGCAGCGTTGACGAGGGGGGAAACACCATATATTTT. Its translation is CSVDEGGNTIYF.